One and the same sample provided the 26 T cell receptor beta chains below, sequenced in a study of pediatric ulcerative colitis. Sequenced by immunoSEQ multiplex PCR; TCRdb stores in-frame clones only, minus some. Of about 64,000 clones listed, 80% to 90% are singletons. Sequencing input: blood. The source is a boy younger than 18 with severe ulcerative colitis.

The chain uses TRBV19 and TRBJ2-1; 7 bases are shared with TRBD2. J was trimmed by 2 bases and V by 3 bases; bases with no gene match: 1. The germline gives CDR1 LNHDA, CDR2 SQIVND (reference sequence). The CDR3 length is 14 residues. The CDR3 DNA reads TGTGCCAGTAGTATGCTAGCGGCCTACAATGAGCAGTTCTTC. Encoded protein: CASSMLAAYNEQFF.

The chain has TRBV4-1 and TRBJ1-3, with D tentatively TRBD1 (6 bases). The CDR3 totals 15 residues. V lost 2 bases and J 4 bases, leaving 12 bases between the germline ends. Germline CDR1 MGHRA, CDR2 YSYEKL. This chain's CDR3 is CASSQNRDAGNTIYF. The CDR3 DNA follows: TGCGCCAGCAGCCAAAACAGGGATGCCGGAAACACCATATATTTT.

The chain uses TRBV19 and TRBJ2-7; 10 bases agree with TRBD2. The CDR3 extends over 13 amino acids. The germline V gene encodes CDR1 LNHDA and CDR2 SQIVND (reference sequence). CDR3 residues: CAVRLAGSYEQYF. The CDR3 DNA is TGTGCAGTGAGACTAGCGGGTTCCTACGAGCAGTACTTC.

This chain uses TRBV12-5 with TRBJ2-5, with 11 bases that match TRBD2. The germline gives CDR1 LGHNT, CDR2 FRNRAP. This CDR3 region has 14 residues. V shed 4 bases and J 4 bases; nucleotides not matched to a gene: 2. The CDR3 DNA reads as TGTGCTAGTGGTTCGGGACTAGCGGCAGAGACCCAGTACTTC. It is translated as CASGSGLAAETQYF.

This clone appeared once. The chain links TRBV15 to TRBJ2-7; D ambiguous. Germline values: CDR1 LNHNV, CDR2 YYDKDF (reference sequence). The CDR3 spans 16 residues. The V end was cut by 5 bases, the J end by 3 bases, with 20 bases between. The CDR3 coding sequence is TGTGCCACCAGCCTACGCTCAGAGTGGGGTTTCTACGAGCAGTACTTC. Translated, it gives CATSLRSEWGFYEQYF.

In its sample, this clone was seen a few times. The chain combines TRBV30 with TRBJ1-5, with TRBD1 matching over 7 bases. CDR1 is GTSNPN, CDR2 SVGIG, per germline (reference sequence). The V segment lost 1 base and the J segment 7 bases; nucleotides outside the gene matches: 4. The CDR3 length is 13 residues. The CDR3 region has the DNA TGTGCCTGGAGTGGACAGGGTTCACAGCCCCAGCATTTT. Protein product: CAWSGQGSQPQHF.

The CDR3 reads CASRETSSYNEQFF. The DNA of the CDR3 is TGTGCCAGCAGGGAGACGTCCTCCTACAATGAGCAGTTCTTC. The chain joins TRBV9 to TRBJ2-1; D is ambiguous. Germline CDR1 reads SGDLS; CDR2 reads YYNGEE. The CDR3 loop spans 14 amino acids. V lost 5 bases and J lost 0, with 9 bases in between. The full variable domain, its missing parts supplied by reference TRBV9 and TRBJ2-1, is DSGVTQTPKHLITATGQRVTLRCSPRSGDLSVYWYQQSLDQGLQFLIQYYNGEERAKGNILERFSAQQFPDLHSELNLSSLELGDSALYFCASRETSSYNEQFFGPGTRLTVL.

V usage is TRBV12-5 and J usage is TRBJ1-3; the D gene is possibly TRBD1 (6 bases). Germline CDR1 reads LGHNT; CDR2 reads FRNRAP. Trimming removed 6 bases at V and 5 bases at J, with 14 bases between. This CDR3 is 14 amino acids long. The CDR3 sequence: CASGAGTKRNTIYF. CDR3 nucleotides: TGTGCTAGTGGAGCCGGGACAAAAAGAAACACCATATATTTT.

The chain employs TRBV5-4 and TRBJ2-5, with 8 nucleotides matching TRBD1. The CDR3 extends over 15 amino acids. Per the germline V gene, CDR1 is SGHNT and CDR2 is YYREEE (reference sequence). The J segment lost 2 bases and the V segment lost 4 bases, leaving 7 bases of the junction unmatched. The CDR3 DNA is TGTGCCAGCAGCACGGACAGGGCGGAGCAAGAGACCCAGTACTTC. Translation: CASSTDRAEQETQYF.

The rearrangement uses TRBV7-2 and TRBJ2-3, with a possible D match to TRBD2 (6 bases). The V gene lost 0 bases and the J gene lost 0 bases, with 10 bases spanning the gap. CDR1 and CDR2 from the germline V gene are SGHTA and FQGNSA. This CDR3 comprises 16 residues. The CDR3 protein is CASSLAASASTDTQYF. As DNA, the CDR3 is TGTGCCAGCAGCTTAGCCGCTAGCGCTAGCACAGATACGCAGTATTTT.

The gene calls are TRBV10-3 and TRBJ2-3; D is undetermined. The CDR3 is 16 residues long. Germline CDR1 is ENHRY and CDR2 is SYGVKD. Between the trimmed V and J ends, which lost 6 bases and 0 bases, there was a span of 16 bases. CDR3: CAISGPAAASTDTQYF. The CDR3 coding sequence is TGTGCCATCAGCGGACCCGCGGCGGCTAGCACAGATACGCAGTATTTT.

This clone occurred once. V and J are TRBV30 and TRBJ1-2, with D possibly matching TRBD1 (6 bases). V gave up 8 bases and J gave up 8 bases, with 6 bases separating them. The germline V gene has CDR1 GTSNPN and CDR2 SVGIG (reference sequence). This CDR3 comprises 8 residues. The CDR3 nucleotides are TGTGCCGGGGGCGGCTACACCTTC. This codes for CAGGGYTF.

This chain uses TRBV11-2 with TRBJ2-7; D is unclear. From germline, CDR1 is SGHAT and CDR2 FQNNGV. CDR3 length: 15 amino acids. V lost 6 bases, J lost 5 bases, and 20 bases lay in between. The CDR3 sequence: CASRHLEAFSNEQYF. The CDR3 DNA reads TGTGCCAGCAGGCACCTGGAAGCCTTCAGCAACGAGCAGTACTTC.

The chain couples TRBV5-6 to TRBJ1-5; D is undetermined. Germline V CDR1 and CDR2: SGHDT, YYEEEE. The CDR3 contains 15 residues. V was shortened by 1 base and J by 4 bases, with 12 bases between the two germline ends. The CDR3 DNA follows: TGTGCCAGCAGCTTGTTTGCACAGACAAATCAGCCCCAGCATTTT. This sequence encodes CASSLFAQTNQPQHF.

The V call is TRBV6-5, the J call TRBJ2-3, with 8 bases that match TRBD2. The CDR3 has 15 residues. The ends lost 6 bases at V and 9 bases at J; junction bases unmatched: 14. CDR1 and CDR2 from the germline V gene are MNHEY and SVGAGI. CDR3 region: CASSQPGLGVRTQYF. The CDR3, as DNA: TGTGCCAGCAGCCAACCGGGACTAGGAGTTCGCACGCAGTATTTT.

J is TRBJ1-1 and V is TRBV19, with D uncertain. Germline loops: CDR1 LNHDA, CDR2 SQIVND (reference sequence). CDR3 length equals 14 residues. V was shortened by 0 bases and J by 7 bases, with 12 bases between the two germline ends. CDR3: CASSIEERRDEAFF. The CDR3 bases are TGTGCCAGTAGTATAGAGGAACGGAGAGATGAAGCTTTCTTT.

Details on this clone: One end of the junction is discordant with germline, which a read error may explain. This chain uses TRBV7-7 with TRBJ2-1; 7 bases map to TRBD2. The CDR3 has 13 residues. Germline CDR1 and CDR2: SSHAT and FNYEAQ (reference sequence). CDR3 in amino acids: CASSLGGPSEQFF. The CDR3, as DNA: TGTGCTAGCAGCTTGGGAGGGCCGAGTGAGCAGTTCTTC.

The chain combines TRBV2 with TRBJ2-7; perhaps D is TRBD1 or TRBD2 (6 bases each). Trimming left V 2 bases short and J 3 bases short, with 23 bases between. CDR3 length: 18 amino acids. Germline CDR1 and CDR2: SNHLY and FYNNEI. CDR3 nucleotides: TGTGCCAGCAGTGAACTGGGACCCGGAGCGGGCAGGGGCTACGAGCAGTACTTC. Residues: CASSELGPGAGRGYEQYF.

The chain joins TRBV5-1 to TRBJ2-3; 15 bases are a match to TRBD2. V shed 3 bases, J shed 0 bases, and the junction held 14 bases outside the gene matches. CDR1 and CDR2 from the germline V gene are SGHRS and YFSETQ. The CDR3 is 21 residues long. This CDR3 is CASSSGLAGGPQTFSTDTQYF. The CDR3 bases are TGCGCCAGCAGCTCGGGACTAGCGGGAGGACCACAGACCTTTAGCACAGATACGCAGTATTTT. The full variable domain, its missing parts supplied by reference TRBV5-1 and TRBJ2-3, is KAGVTQTPRYLIKTRGQQVTLSCSPISGHRSVSWYQQTPGQGLQFLFEYFSETQRNKGNFPGRFSGRQFSNSRSEMNVSTLELGDSALYLCASSSGLAGGPQTFSTDTQYFGPGTRLTVL.

The V gene is TRBV18, the J gene TRBJ2-1, with D hard to call. The germline V gene encodes CDR1 KGHSH and CDR2 LQKENI. V was cut by 3 bases and J by 9 bases, with 18 bases left in between. The CDR3 has 15 residues. The CDR3 sequence is CASSPVGYTLTEQFF. DNA of the CDR3: TGTGCCAGCTCACCGGTCGGGTATACGCTTACTGAGCAGTTCTTC.

This chain uses TRBV9 with TRBJ2-1, with a weak D call TRBD1 (6 bases). CDR1 is SGDLS, CDR2 YYNGEE, per germline. Trimming removed 4 bases at V and 6 bases at J, with 20 bases between. The CDR3 length is 16 residues. The CDR3 here is CASSMSPQGNGNEQFF. Here the CDR3 DNA reads TGTGCCAGCAGCATGAGCCCGCAGGGGAACGGCAATGAGCAGTTCTTC.

This clone has a single count. The J gene is TRBJ2-6, the V gene TRBV30; D remains ambiguous. CDR1 is GTSNPN and CDR2 is SVGIG in the germline V gene (reference sequence). The V gene lost 8 bases and the J gene lost 1 base, with 12 bases spanning the gap. The CDR3 sequence is 14 residues long. The DNA for the CDR3 is TGTGCCAGGACCTTGGGATCTGGGGCCAACGTCCTGACTTTC. It specifies CARTLGSGANVLTF. Filled out from reference TRBV30 and TRBJ2-6, the complete variable domain reads SQTIHQWPATLVQPVGSPLSLECTVEGTSNPNLYWYRQAAGRGLQLLFYSVGIGQISSEVPQNLSASRPQDRQFILSSKKLLLSDSGFYLCARTLGSGANVLTFGAGSRLTVL.

The rearrangement joins TRBV4-3 to TRBJ2-2, with 7 bases lining up with TRBD2. After removal of 6 bases from V and 1 base from J, the junction contained 2 bases not matched to a gene. The CDR3 spans 14 residues. Germline V gives CDR1 LGHNA, CDR2 YSLEER. CDR3 amino acids: CASSSGLNTGELFF. As DNA, the CDR3 is TGCGCCAGCAGTAGCGGGCTGAACACCGGGGAGCTGTTTTTT.

The rearrangement links TRBV29-1 to TRBJ2-3; possibly TRBD2 for D (5 bases). In germline, CDR1 is SQVTM, CDR2 ANQGSEA. The CDR3 consists of 14 residues. The V gene lost 5 bases and the J gene lost 0 bases, with 12 bases spanning the gap. The CDR3 loop is CSVPSRTSTDTQYF. DNA for the CDR3: TGCAGCGTTCCGTCGAGGACTAGCACAGATACGCAGTATTTT.

The J gene is TRBJ1-1, the V gene TRBV25-1; 9 bases are shared with TRBD1. The CDR3 consists of 14 residues. The germline gives CDR1 MGHDK, CDR2 SYGVNS. J gave up 1 base and V 7 bases, and 4 bases lay outside the gene matches. The CDR3 sequence is CASIGTGQNTEAFF. CDR3 coding DNA: TGTGCCAGCATAGGGACAGGGCAGAACACTGAAGCTTTCTTT.

The chain joins TRBV10-3 to TRBJ2-3; 7 bases are shared with TRBD2. Germline-derived CDR1 and CDR2 are ENHRY and SYGVKD. The CDR3 spans 13 residues. With 6 bases clipped from V and 4 bases from J, the junction kept 4 bases outside the gene matches. CDR3 DNA: TGTGCCATCAGGGCACGGGAGGCAGATACGCAGTATTTT. It is translated as CAIRAREADTQYF.